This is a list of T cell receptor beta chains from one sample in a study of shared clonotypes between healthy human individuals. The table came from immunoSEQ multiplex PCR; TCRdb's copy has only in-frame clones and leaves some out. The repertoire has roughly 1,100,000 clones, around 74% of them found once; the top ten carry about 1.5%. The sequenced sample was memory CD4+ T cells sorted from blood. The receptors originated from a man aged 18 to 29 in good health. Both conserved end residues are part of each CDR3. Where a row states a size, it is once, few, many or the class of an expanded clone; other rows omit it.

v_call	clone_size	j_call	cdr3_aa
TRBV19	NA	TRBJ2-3	CASTMGRRLDTQYF
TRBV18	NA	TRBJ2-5	CASSINEETQYF
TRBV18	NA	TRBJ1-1	CASSPGTGGTEAFF
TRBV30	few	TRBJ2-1	CAWSKREGTYNEQFF
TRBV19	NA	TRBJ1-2	CASSIRDGYGYTF
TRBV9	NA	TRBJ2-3	CASSVGPSNTDTQYF
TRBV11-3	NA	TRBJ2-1	CASSLSEKKANEQFF
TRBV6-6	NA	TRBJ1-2	CASSYSNGGGYTF
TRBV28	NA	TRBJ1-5	CASRQGTQPQHF
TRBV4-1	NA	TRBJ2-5	CASSQGQGQTQYF
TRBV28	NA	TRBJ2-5	CATRTQETQYF
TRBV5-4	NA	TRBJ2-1	CASSLLNEQFF
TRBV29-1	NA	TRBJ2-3	CSVEVPADTQYF
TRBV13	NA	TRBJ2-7	CASSSHASGRPLF
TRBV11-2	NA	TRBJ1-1	CASKIGGADTEAFF
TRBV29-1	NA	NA	CSVETVGEQYF
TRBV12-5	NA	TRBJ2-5	CASGLGEETQYF
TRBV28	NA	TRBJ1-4	CASSYRFNEKLFF
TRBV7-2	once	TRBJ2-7	CASSLTSGGTKTYEQYF
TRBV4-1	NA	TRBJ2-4	CASSRDQTGENIQYF
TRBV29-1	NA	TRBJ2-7	CSVADEQYF
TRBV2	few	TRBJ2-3	CASQDAGTVTDTQYF
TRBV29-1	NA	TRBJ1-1	CSVGKQGEGEAFF
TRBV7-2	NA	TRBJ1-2	CASSIEVAGHGYTF
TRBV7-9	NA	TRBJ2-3	CASSLAGDLGTQYF
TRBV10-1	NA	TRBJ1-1	CASSVIGQKYEAFF
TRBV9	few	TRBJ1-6	CASSVEGQGVGNSPLHF
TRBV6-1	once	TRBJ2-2	CASVHTGELFF
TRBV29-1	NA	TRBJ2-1	CSVDVPGLASYNEQFF
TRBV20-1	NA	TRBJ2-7	CSAPLGGGQYF
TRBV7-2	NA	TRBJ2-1	CASSPRDRLNNEQFF
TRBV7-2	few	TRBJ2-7	CASSSIRAEQYF
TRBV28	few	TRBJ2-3	CASSTTRGTDTQYF
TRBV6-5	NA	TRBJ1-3	CASSYARDSGNTIYF
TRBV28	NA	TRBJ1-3	CASSPIKVPGNTIYF
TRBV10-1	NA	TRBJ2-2	CASSETHQGAIGELFF
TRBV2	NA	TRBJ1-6	CASTRQGANSPLHF
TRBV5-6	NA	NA	CASSYPGTGGDEQYF
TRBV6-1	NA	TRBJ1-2	CASTPSIGVYGYTF
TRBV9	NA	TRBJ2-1	CASSARVSEQFF